The present T cell receptor beta chain was sequenced within a study of blood T cell repertoires in COVID-19. Study at large: The United States, Italy and Spain provided the acute and convalescent COVID-19 samples. Sources were T cells, B-cell-depleted T cells, or PBMCs; the material itself was cDNA or gDNA.

Trimming at V came to 5 bases and at J to 8 bases, leaving 6 bases not matched to a gene. The CDR3 loop spans 13 amino acids. Germline V gives CDR1 SGHVS, CDR2 FQNEAQ. Original analysis: Estimates of nucleated cell counts were drawn from the amplification of reference gene primers. TCRdb's table, derived via immunoSEQ multiplex PCR, lists solely in-frame clones and lacks some. V and J calls and clone size follow that table, whereas D and trimming were derived from the DNA. Of a few hundred thousand clones in the sample, 85% to 90% were seen once. The V gene is TRBV7-8, the J gene TRBJ2-1; 7 nucleotides align to TRBD2. The clonotype originates from a young man with acute or convalescent COVID-19. Sequenced input: peripheral blood. DNA of the CDR3: TGTGCCAGCAGCCGACGGACTAGTCATGAGCAGTTCTTC. Amino acids: CASSRRTSHEQFF.